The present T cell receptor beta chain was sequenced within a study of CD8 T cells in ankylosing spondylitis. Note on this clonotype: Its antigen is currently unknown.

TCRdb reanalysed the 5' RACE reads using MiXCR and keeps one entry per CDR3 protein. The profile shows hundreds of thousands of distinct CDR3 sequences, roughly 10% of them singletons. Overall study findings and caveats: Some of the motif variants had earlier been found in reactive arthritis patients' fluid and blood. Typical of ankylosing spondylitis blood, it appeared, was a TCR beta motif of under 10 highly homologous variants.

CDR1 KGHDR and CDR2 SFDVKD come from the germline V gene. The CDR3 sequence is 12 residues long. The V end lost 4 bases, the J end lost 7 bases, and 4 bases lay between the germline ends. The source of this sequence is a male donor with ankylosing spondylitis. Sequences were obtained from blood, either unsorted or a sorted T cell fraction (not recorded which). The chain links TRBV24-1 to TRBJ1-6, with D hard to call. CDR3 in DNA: TGTGCCACCAGTGACATAAATTCACCCCTCCACTTT. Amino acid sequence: CATSDINSPLHF.